Below are 20 T cell receptor beta chains sequenced from a single sample in a study of cytomegalovirus exposure and HLA in healthy donors (dated by TCRdb to 2017 to 2019). Library creation used the immunoSEQ multiplex PCR assay. For the multiplex PCR, a mixture combining 60 forward primers for TCR Vbeta segments and 13 reverse primers for TCR Jbeta segments was used. TCRdb limited this immuneACCESS table to in-frame rearrangements with V and J called. A share of clones is missing; checked studies link under half to unresolved V genes, and the rest is unexplained. The sample table contains 30,000 to 40,000 clones; only one count was recorded for roughly 81% of them. Jointly, the top ten make up about 9.3% of the sample. The source material was PBMCs. The receptors shown here come from a woman between 35 and 50 years old in good health and CMV-seronegative.

This chain links TRBV4-3 with TRBJ1-4, with D perhaps matching TRBD1 (5 bases). Trimming shortened V by 1 base and J by 0 bases, and 6 bases separated the two germline ends. CDR1 and CDR2 from the germline V gene are LGHNA and YSLEER. This CDR3 has 15 residues. The CDR3 sequence: CASSQAGATNEKLFF. CDR3 in DNA: TGCGCCAGCAGCCAAGCGGGGGCAACTAATGAAAAACTGTTTTTT.

This clone was seen a few times. The rearrangement joins TRBV6-1 to TRBJ1-2; no firm D call. Germline V gene lookup returns CDR1 MNHNS and CDR2 SASEGT. CDR3 length: 12 amino acids. V lost 5 bases, J lost 0 bases, and 4 bases lay in between. CDR3 in DNA: TGTGCCAGCAGTCTAGCTAACTATGGCTACACCTTC. This codes for CASSLANYGYTF.

The rearrangement joins TRBV4-3 to TRBJ2-7, with D tentatively TRBD2 (6 bases). Germline V gene sequence: CDR1 LGHNA, CDR2 YSLEER. The CDR3 is 15 amino acids. Trimming took 4 bases from V and 1 from J, leaving 14 bases between them. The CDR3 loop reads CASSLRAGGSYEQYF. Written as DNA, the CDR3 is TGCGCCAGCAGCCTCCGGGCAGGAGGGTCCTACGAGCAGTACTTC.

The V gene is TRBV6-1, the J gene TRBJ1-5; D gene unclear. V was cut by 4 bases and J by 0 bases, with 13 bases left in between. The V gene's germline CDR1 is MNHNS and CDR2 SASEGT. This CDR3 region has 16 residues. Here the CDR3 reads CASSGTGVHSNQPQHF. The DNA for the CDR3 is TGTGCCAGCAGTGGGACCGGGGTACATAGCAATCAGCCCCAGCATTTT.

V usage is TRBV2 and J usage is TRBJ1-5; 10 bases agree with TRBD1. In germline, CDR1 is SNHLY, CDR2 FYNNEI. The CDR3 loop spans 13 amino acids. Losses at the gene ends were 8 bases for V and 5 bases for J; bases not matched to a gene: 3. CDR3 nucleotides: TGTGCCAGCGGACAGGGGGAGGATCAGCCCCAGCATTTT. It codes for CASGQGEDQPQHF.

A few counts support this clone. The DNA for the CDR3 is TGTGCCAGTAGACGGAGGCGGACAGGAACACAACAGAATGAGCAGTTCTTC. Translated, it gives CASRRRRTGTQQNEQFF. The gene calls are TRBV19 and TRBJ2-1, with 7 bases fitting TRBD1. The CDR3 contains 17 residues. The ends lost 6 bases at V and 7 bases at J; junction bases unmatched: 18. Germline V gives CDR1 LNHDA, CDR2 SQIVND (reference sequence).

This clone was detected only once. V gene TRBV6-1 combines with J gene TRBJ2-1, with a tentative D call TRBD1 (5 bases). In germline, CDR1 is MNHNS, CDR2 SASEGT. Trimming removed 3 bases from V and 8 bases from J, with 14 bases in between. The CDR3 length is 14 residues. For the CDR3, the DNA is TGTGCCAGCAGTGATTGGTCAGGGATCTATGAGCAGTTCTTC. Translated: CASSDWSGIYEQFF.

V is TRBV7-3 and J is TRBJ2-6, with 7 bases lining up with TRBD2. With 4 bases clipped from V and 2 bases from J, the junction kept 2 bases outside the gene matches. Germline V CDR1 and CDR2: SGHTA, FQGTGA. The CDR3 extends over 15 amino acids. The CDR3 DNA is TGTGCCAGCAGCTCCCGGGGGGCTGGGGCCAACGTCCTGACTTTC. Amino acids: CASSSRGAGANVLTF.

The chain couples TRBV5-4 to TRBJ1-6; 7 nucleotides agree with TRBD1. The CDR3 covers 15 residues. Trimming took 4 bases from V and 7 from J; bases not matched to a gene: 8. From germline, CDR1 is SGHNT and CDR2 YYREEE (reference sequence). CDR3 protein: CASSAGGNENSPLHF. As DNA, the CDR3 is TGTGCCAGCAGCGCAGGGGGTAATGAAAATTCACCCCTCCACTTT.

The rearrangement links TRBV2 to TRBJ1-4, with D hard to call. Germline CDR1 reads SNHLY; CDR2 reads FYNNEI. This CDR3 has 15 residues. The V end was cut by 5 bases, the J end by 4 bases, with 14 bases between. This CDR3 is CASSRGSGDNEKLFF. CDR3 in DNA: TGTGCCAGCAGTAGAGGTAGCGGAGATAATGAAAAACTGTTTTTT.

The CDR3 nucleotides read TGTGCCAGCTCACCAAACGGGAACACTGAAGCTTTCTTT. The encoded protein is CASSPNGNTEAFF. This chain connects TRBV18 to TRBJ1-1; D is undetermined. The CDR3 runs 13 residues. CDR1 and CDR2 from the germline V gene are KGHSH and LQKENI. The V and J ends lost 2 bases and 1 base respectively, with 5 bases between them.

The V and J genes are TRBV5-4 and TRBJ2-7; maybe TRBD2 (6 bases). Trimming took off 2 bases at V and 2 bases at J, with 11 bases between the two ends. Germline CDR1 and CDR2: SGHNT and YYREEE (reference sequence). The CDR3 totals 14 residues. The CDR3 coding sequence is TGTGCCAGCAGCTTTGGCGGGACGCCCTACGAGCAGTACTTC. Protein: CASSFGGTPYEQYF. Full variable domain (rest looked up from reference TRBV5-4 and TRBJ2-7): ETGVTQSPTHLIKTRGQQVTLRCSSQSGHNTVSWYQQALGQGPQFIFQYYREEENGRGNFPPRFSGLQFPNYSSELNVNALELDDSALYLCASSFGGTPYEQYFGPGTRLTVT.

A single count supports this clone. The rearrangement joins TRBV9 to TRBJ2-7; D call uncertain. The CDR3 runs to 16 residues. Trimming left V 0 bases short and J 3 bases short, with 16 bases between. CDR1 and CDR2 (germline): SGDLS, YYNGEE. CDR3 loop: CASSVGVNSQFYEQYF. The DNA of the CDR3 is TGTGCCAGCAGCGTAGGGGTGAACAGCCAATTCTACGAGCAGTACTTC.

V and J are TRBV7-2 and TRBJ2-7; 7 bases agree with TRBD1. Germline V gene lookup returns CDR1 SGHTA and CDR2 FQGNSA. The CDR3 has 14 residues. After removal of 2 bases from V and 5 bases from J, the junction contained 6 bases not matched to a gene. CDR3 nucleotides: TGTGCCAGCAGCTTAAGACAGGGTTTTCACGAGCAGTACTTC. Translating it yields CASSLRQGFHEQYF. Looking up the rest from reference TRBV7-2 and TRBJ2-7 gives the full variable domain: GAGVSQSPSNKVTEKGKDVELRCDPISGHTALYWYRQSLGQGLEFLIYFQGNSAPDKSGLPSDRFSAERTGGSVSTLTIQRTQQEDSAVYLCASSLRQGFHEQYFGPGTRLTVT.

The V gene is TRBV27, the J gene TRBJ1-6, with D perhaps TRBD1 (5 bases). Trimming took off 2 bases at V and 4 bases at J, with 9 bases between the two ends. Per germline, CDR1 MNHEY and CDR2 SMNVEV (reference sequence). The CDR3 is 15 amino acids. CDR3 residues: CASSLRGSYNSPLHF. CDR3 nucleotide sequence: TGTGCCAGCAGTTTAAGGGGCAGTTATAATTCACCCCTCCACTTT.

The rearrangement uses TRBV4-1 and TRBJ2-7, with 10 bases matching TRBD1. Unmatched junction bases numbered 7, after V lost 4 bases and J lost 7 bases. This CDR3 spans 14 amino acids. CDR1 is MGHRA and CDR2 is YSYEKL in the germline V gene. CDR3 DNA sequence: TGCGCCAGCAGCCGTCCGGGACAGGGGAGGGAGCAGTACTTC. Encoded protein: CASSRPGQGREQYF.

The chain recombines TRBV5-1 with TRBJ2-5; the match to TRBD1 covers 8 bases. Germline CDR1 reads SGHRS; CDR2 reads YFSETQ. V trimming: 2 bases; J trimming: 1 base; junction bases outside the gene matches: 1. The CDR3 length is 14 residues. This chain's CDR3 is CASSFTGGQETQYF. In DNA, the CDR3 is TGCGCCAGCAGCTTTACAGGGGGCCAAGAGACCCAGTACTTC.

This chain uses TRBV9 with TRBJ2-3; the D is unclear. V dropped 0 bases and J dropped 0 bases, with 11 bases sitting between them. Germline CDR1 and CDR2: SGDLS and YYNGEE. The CDR3 is 16 amino acids. CDR3 DNA: TGTGCCAGCAGCGTAGAGAGCGACCCTAGCACAGATACGCAGTATTTT. Translated: CASSVESDPSTDTQYF.

The chain employs TRBV7-6 and TRBJ1-1; the D is unclear. Germline V gene sequence: CDR1 SGHVS, CDR2 FNYEAQ. The CDR3 contains 13 residues. V was cut by 6 bases and J by 0 bases, with 8 bases left in between. CDR3 coding DNA: TGTGCCAGCAGTCCGGGGATGAACACTGAAGCTTTCTTT. Protein product: CASSPGMNTEAFF.

This clone was counted only a few times. The V gene is TRBV6-5, the J gene TRBJ1-6, with D unclear. Germline values: CDR1 MNHEY, CDR2 SVGAGI. Trimming shortened V by 3 bases and J by 6 bases, and 12 bases separated the two germline ends. This CDR3 has 15 amino acids. The CDR3 region has the DNA TGTGCCAGCAGTTATACTAGGCCCATTAATTCACCCCTCCACTTT. This gives the protein CASSYTRPINSPLHF.